Following are 27 T cell receptor beta chains from one sample sequenced in a study of T cells in Graves' hyperthyroidism and ophthalmopathy (dated by TCRdb to between 2018 and 2020). The library was made by multiplex PCR. The sequencing machine was an Illumina HiSeq 2000. The TCR beta CDR3 regions were amplified from the RNA transcripts. The first round of RT-PCR for the TCR CDR3 was performed with the HTBI primer set and the Qiagen OneStep RT-PCR kit. In TCRdb, the public reads were trimmed at Q25 with fastp and aligned with MiXCR, with productive beta chains retained. Each record represents a unique CDR3 protein, reported with the most common genes and DNA among its rows. A total of a few hundred thousand distinct CDR3 sequences appear in this sample, approximately 14% of them only once. The ten most abundant clones make up 25% to 35% of the sample. The sample consisted of blood. Receptor source: a woman aged 18-29 years with Graves' hyperthyroidism that later progressed to Graves' ophthalmopathy.

In its sample, this clonotype was seen many times. V gene TRBV12-3 or TRBV12-4 combines with J gene TRBJ2-7; possibly TRBD2 for D (5 bases). Trimming took off 3 bases at V and 7 bases at J, with 13 bases between the two ends. This CDR3 is built from 13 residues. For the CDR3, the DNA is TGTGCCAGCAGTTTCGGGGAGTCGGGGGAGCAGTACTTC. Protein product: CASSFGESGEQYF.

The chain joins TRBV9 to TRBJ2-7, with 7 bases aligning to TRBD2. Germline V lookup: CDR1 SGDLS, CDR2 YYNGEE. CDR3 length equals 14 residues. J gave up 2 bases and V 0 bases, and 2 bases lay outside the gene matches. The CDR3 loop is CASSVASGPYEQYF. The CDR3 DNA follows: TGTGCCAGCAGCGTAGCTAGCGGTCCCTACGAGCAGTACTTC.

This clonotype has just a few counts. The rearrangement joins TRBV24-1 to TRBJ2-3, with D possibly being TRBD1 (6 bases). The V end was cut by 6 bases, the J end by 5 bases, with 20 bases between. This CDR3 is 16 amino acids long. From germline, CDR1 is KGHDR and CDR2 SFDVKD. The CDR3 nucleotides are TGTGCCACCAGTAACAGGGACAAGGTCTTAGGAGATACGCAGTATTTT. Its protein product is CATSNRDKVLGDTQYF.

This clonotype was seen more than once but under ten times. J is TRBJ2-1 and V is TRBV18; possibly TRBD2 for D (6 bases). Per germline, CDR1 KGHSH and CDR2 LQKENI. The CDR3 consists of 17 residues. Trimming removed 3 bases from V and 10 bases from J, with 25 bases in between. The CDR3 loop is CASSPQHLRDPRGEQFF. The CDR3 DNA reads TGTGCCAGCTCACCCCAACACCTACGGGACCCTCGGGGGGAGCAGTTCTTC.

This clonotype was seen at least ten times. The genes are TRBV7-9 and TRBJ2-5; TRBD2 aligns across 12 bases. Germline V gives CDR1 SEHNR, CDR2 FQNEAQ (reference sequence). This CDR3 has 14 amino acids. Trimming removed 5 bases from V and 4 bases from J; junction bases left unmatched: 2. CDR3 nucleotides: TGTGCCAGCAGCCCGACTAGCGGGAGAGAGACCCAGTACTTC. Its translation: CASSPTSGRETQYF.

With regard to this clonotype: One junction end disagrees with the germline gene, perhaps due to a read error. V is TRBV27 and J is TRBJ2-1, with TRBD2 matching over 11 bases. CDR3 size: 15 residues. CDR1 MNHEY and CDR2 SMNVEV come from the germline V gene (reference sequence). Here the CDR3 DNA reads TGTGCCAGCAGTTTAACTAGCGGGAGTCTCAATAAGCAGTTCTTC. Protein: CASSLTSGSLNKQFF.

This clonotype has only a few counts. The chain has TRBV7-9 and TRBJ2-7, with a tentative D call TRBD2 (5 bases). Per the germline V gene, CDR1 is SEHNR and CDR2 is FQNEAQ (reference sequence). V dropped 0 bases and J dropped 5 bases, with 14 bases sitting between them. CDR3 length: 15 amino acids. CDR3 sequence (DNA): TGTGCCAGCAGCTTAGCGCTGAGTGCGGGCCACGAGCAGTACTTC. Amino acid sequence: CASSLALSAGHEQYF.

This clonotype was seen more than once but under ten times. The chain carries TRBV18 and TRBJ2-3; a weak D match, TRBD1 (5 bases). The V gene lost 4 bases and the J gene lost 3 bases, with 17 bases spanning the gap. The germline CDR1 and CDR2 sequences are KGHSH and LQKENI. The CDR3 has 16 residues. The CDR3 nucleotides are TGTGCCAGCTCACAACGGACAAGGGCGAAGACAGATACGCAGTATTTT. Its protein product is CASSQRTRAKTDTQYF.

The chain uses TRBV28 and TRBJ1-3, with a tentative D call TRBD1 (5 bases). The CDR3 totals 14 residues. The V end lost 0 bases, the J end lost 2 bases, and 5 bases lay between the germline ends. The germline CDR1 and CDR2 sequences are MDHEN and SYDVKM. The CDR3 here is CASSLWGPGNTIYF. CDR3 in DNA: TGTGCCAGCAGTTTATGGGGGCCTGGAAACACCATATATTTT.

The sample holds many counts of this clonotype. This sequence joins TRBV28 and TRBJ2-5; 9 bases agree with TRBD2. Germline V gene lookup returns CDR1 MDHEN and CDR2 SYDVKM. V lost 7 bases and J lost 5; bases outside the gene matches: 14. The CDR3 runs to 16 residues. The CDR3 DNA sequence: TGTGCCAGCACCGTGGGACTAGCCTCCTCGGGCGAGACCCAGTACTTC. Translating gives CASTVGLASSGETQYF. The full variable domain, in which reference TRBV28 and TRBJ2-5 provide the parts outside the CDR3, is DVKVTQSSRYLVKRTGEKVFLECVQDMDHENMFWYRQDPGLGLRLIYFSYDVKMKEKGDIPEGYSVSREKKERFSLILESASTNQTSMYLCASTVGLASSGETQYFGPGTRLLVL.

This chain uses TRBV10-3 with TRBJ2-3; 10 positions match TRBD2. V was clipped by 6 bases and J by 1 base; unmatched bases: 4. This CDR3 is 15 amino acids long. The germline V gene encodes CDR1 ENHRY and CDR2 SYGVKD. The CDR3 here is CAISDLAGGTDTQYF. The CDR3 DNA is TGTGCCATCAGCGATCTAGCGGGAGGCACAGATACGCAGTATTTT.

This clonotype turned up a few times. The junction differs from germline at one of its ends, possibly a read error. This chain links TRBV5-4 with TRBJ2-1; 9 bases align to TRBD1. Germline CDR1 SGHNT, CDR2 YYREEE (reference sequence). The CDR3 spans 15 residues. This CDR3 reads CASSLDRGRYNEQLF. The DNA of the CDR3 is TGTGCCAGCAGCTTGGACAGGGGGCGGTACAATGAGCAGCTCTTC.

Details on this clonotype: A much larger clone is a single base away; this may be a read error. The gene calls are TRBV27 and TRBJ2-3; perhaps TRBD2 as D (5 bases). Per the germline V gene, CDR1 is MNHEY and CDR2 is SMNVEV (reference sequence). This CDR3 comprises 17 residues. V lost 5 bases and J 2 bases, leaving 20 bases between the germline ends. The CDR3 nucleotides are TGTGCCAGCAGTGACCGAAAAAAGAAGCGGAACACAGATACGCAGTATTTT. Translating gives CASSDRKKKRNTDTQYF.

V and J are TRBV5-1 and TRBJ2-7, with TRBD1 matching 7 bases. Germline V CDR1 and CDR2: SGHRS, YFSETQ. Trimming at V came to 0 bases and at J to 5 bases, leaving 14 bases not matched to a gene. The CDR3 spans 17 residues. CDR3 protein: CASSLEGPRGFLDEQYF. The DNA of the CDR3 is TGCGCCAGCAGCTTGGAAGGGCCCAGGGGGTTTTTGGACGAGCAGTACTTC.

This clonotype was seen ten or more times. The V gene is TRBV6-1, the J gene TRBJ2-2; 11 bases match TRBD2. With V trimmed by 6 bases and J by 2 bases, 5 bases remained unmatched. CDR1 and CDR2 (germline): MNHNS, SASEGT. CDR3 size: 16 residues. The CDR3 coding sequence is TGTGCCAGCAGGAAACTAGCGGGAGCCAACACCGGGGAGCTGTTTTTT. This encodes CASRKLAGANTGELFF.

This clonotype has ten or more counts. In DNA form, the CDR3 reads TGTGCCAGCAGACCCGGTCTAACCCCCTACTCCTACGAGCAGTACTTC. Translating it yields CASRPGLTPYSYEQYF. The rearrangement links TRBV7-9 to TRBJ2-7; D is unresolved. The CDR3 has 16 amino acids. Trimming pared 6 bases from V and 0 bases from J, leaving 18 bases between. Germline loops: CDR1 SEHNR, CDR2 FQNEAQ (reference sequence).

In this sample, this clonotype turned up many times. The genes are TRBV7-8 and TRBJ2-1, with 11 positions matching TRBD2. After removal of 5 bases from V and 7 bases from J, the junction contained 13 bases not matched to a gene. Germline V CDR1 and CDR2: SGHVS, FQNEAQ. This CDR3 region has 17 residues. This chain's CDR3 is CASSPRLAGTIYNEQFF. DNA for the CDR3: TGTGCCAGCAGCCCCCGACTAGCGGGAACGATATATAATGAGCAGTTCTTC.

This clonotype has at least ten counts. The chain links TRBV7-9 to TRBJ2-5; D is ambiguous. Germline-derived CDR1 and CDR2 are SEHNR and FQNEAQ (reference sequence). Trimming left V 6 bases short and J 5 bases short, with 7 bases between. The CDR3 is made up of 11 amino acids. The CDR3 spells CASSSPETQYF. The CDR3 DNA follows: TGTGCCAGCAGTAGCCCGGAGACCCAGTACTTC.

The V and J genes are TRBV12-3 or TRBV12-4 and TRBJ1-2, with 7 bases that match TRBD1. CDR3 length: 17 residues. The ends lost 4 bases at V and 0 bases at J; junction bases unmatched: 11. DNA for the CDR3: TGTGCCAGCAGTTCCCTAGGGGGCGGGACACCTAACTATGGCTACACCTTC. This translates into CASSSLGGGTPNYGYTF.

At least ten counts were recorded for this clonotype. The chain joins TRBV6-2 or TRBV6-3 to TRBJ2-1; no reliable D call. V was trimmed by 2 bases and J by 4 bases, leaving 18 bases between them. Germline V gives CDR1 MNHEY, CDR2 SVGEGT. This CDR3 is built from 17 residues. DNA for the CDR3: TGTGCCAGCAGTTACACTCCACGGAATTCGGTTTACAATGAGCAGTTCTTC. It yields the protein CASSYTPRNSVYNEQFF.

The sample holds many counts of this clonotype. The V and J genes are TRBV30 and TRBJ2-2, with 7 nucleotides matching TRBD1. V lost 4 bases, J lost 5 bases, and 16 bases stayed unmatched. Germline-derived CDR1 and CDR2 are GTSNPN and SVGIG (reference sequence). The CDR3 extends over 17 amino acids. CDR3 protein: CAWKLPVLRQGTGELFF. CDR3 DNA: TGTGCCTGGAAGTTGCCTGTCCTTAGACAGGGTACCGGGGAGCTGTTTTTT.

This clonotype was found many times. The gene calls are TRBV6-1 and TRBJ2-1, with D possibly being TRBD1 (5 bases). V was pared by 6 bases and J by 5 bases, with 20 bases between. CDR3 length: 16 residues. Germline V gene sequence: CDR1 MNHNS, CDR2 SASEGT. CDR3 DNA sequence: TGTGCCAGCAGCCAATGGGCAGGGTACCCGAACAATGAGCAGTTCTTC. Its protein product is CASSQWAGYPNNEQFF.

In this sample, this clonotype turned up a few times. The chain combines TRBV29-1 with TRBJ2-5; D perhaps matches TRBD2 (6 bases). Germline lookup yields CDR1 SQVTM and CDR2 ANQGSEA. This CDR3 has 13 residues. Trimming took off 6 bases at V and 1 base at J, with 12 bases between the two ends. The CDR3 region has the DNA TGCAGCGTCGAGGGACTGATCCAAGAGACCCAGTACTTC. Its translation is CSVEGLIQETQYF. Drawing the rest from reference TRBV29-1 and TRBJ2-5, the complete variable domain is SAVISQKPSRDICQRGTSLTIQCQVDSQVTMMFWYRQQPGQSLTLIATANQGSEATYESGFVIDKFPISRPNLTFSTLTVSNMSPEDSSIYLCSVEGLIQETQYFGPGTRLLVL.

The table lists this clonotype with a few counts. The chain couples TRBV6-2 or TRBV6-3 to TRBJ1-1; 11 nucleotides align to TRBD1. The CDR3 contains 16 residues. Germline V gene sequence: CDR1 MNHEY, CDR2 SVGEGT. The trim removed 4 bases at V and 4 bases at J, leaving 8 bases unmatched. The DNA for the CDR3 is TGTGCCAGCAGTTCAGGACAGGGGGCGCGATTCACTGAAGCTTTCTTT. It codes for CASSSGQGARFTEAFF.

This clonotype has ten or more counts. J is TRBJ2-1 and V is TRBV28; possible D gene TRBD2, 6 bases. Trimming took 5 bases from V and 0 from J, leaving 23 bases between them. The germline V gene has CDR1 MDHEN and CDR2 SYDVKM. This CDR3 comprises 19 residues. CDR3 DNA: TGTGCCAGCAGTATCGTTCCGCGGGGCCCAGAAAGCTCCTACAATGAGCAGTTCTTC. Translation gives CASSIVPRGPESSYNEQFF.

This clonotype has only a few counts. The genes are TRBV6-1 and TRBJ1-4; TRBD1 matches at 10 bases. There are 14 residues in the CDR3. The germline CDR1 and CDR2 sequences are MNHNS and SASEGT. Losses at the gene ends were 5 bases for V and 8 bases for J; bases not matched to a gene: 5. CDR3 coding DNA: TGTGCCAGCAGTCGACAGGGGGCATTGGAAAAACTGTTTTTT. It codes for CASSRQGALEKLFF.

This clonotype has a handful of counts. The V and J genes are TRBV10-3 and TRBJ1-2, with D maybe TRBD1 (5 bases). Germline loops: CDR1 ENHRY, CDR2 SYGVKD. The CDR3 totals 14 residues. The V gene lost 0 bases and the J gene lost 8 bases, with 13 bases spanning the gap. Here the CDR3 DNA reads TGTGCCATCAGTGAGTCGATCGGGGGAAGGGGCTACACCTTC. This gives the protein CAISESIGGRGYTF.